This paragraph reports one TCR beta chain. Its antigen is not identified. Using its own MiXCR run on the reads, TCRdb lists one record per CDR3 protein. Among 300,000 or so distinct CDR3 sequences, roughly 25% were seen once, and the ten largest hold 10% to 15%. CDR3 length equals 12 residues. Germline V gene sequence: CDR1 SGHTA, CDR2 FQGTGA. With 1 base removed from V and 8 bases from J, the gap between germline ends came to 8 bases. This entry is derived from a study of T cell repertoires in cytomegalovirus infection. Study as a whole: HLA-C-restricted CMV epitopes, recently identified, and well-studied HLA-B-restricted ones were used by the study. General study results and limits: The cumulative frequency of public TCR beta families identified carriers of CMV plus the relevant HLA.

The genes are TRBV7-3 and TRBJ1-1; D uncertain. Source: cultured PBMCs, taken from culture after CMV antigen stimulation. This receptor was identified in a human donor in good health (CMV status not recorded). Some clones in this sample may be carry-over from other donors' samples. The CDR3 sequence is CASSLRSPEAFF. The CDR3 bases are TGTGCCAGCAGCTTAAGGTCCCCCGAAGCTTTCTTT.